These 15 T cell receptor beta chains came from one sample sequenced in a study of T-cell reconstitution after alpha-beta-depleted transplantation in children (dated by TCRdb to between 2015 and 2016). Receptor amplification or capture employed PCR. Reads for this sample came from an Illumina HiSeq 2500. TCR library preparation used molecular barcoding, with unique molecular identifiers applied to normalize quantification of the TCRbeta repertoire. TCRdb's own reprocessing of the public reads used fastp at Q25 and MiXCR and kept productive beta chains. Entries are consolidated by CDR3 protein sequence, retaining the most common genes and DNA. This sample lists 600,000 to 700,000 distinct CDR3 sequences; roughly 15% were detected once. The ten largest clones add up to 1.1% of the sample. The sequencing here drew on PBMCs from the stem cell graft donor, taken from the stem cell graft. These receptor sequences come from a human donor who donated a stem cell graft to a child with acute myeloid leukemia.

V gene TRBV5-1 combines with J gene TRBJ1-6, with TRBD1 identical over 7 bases. CDR1 is SGHRS and CDR2 is YFSETQ in the germline V gene. The junction had 8 bases not matched to a gene; V was cut back by 4 bases and J by 7 bases. This CDR3 has 15 residues. CDR3 DNA: TGCGCCAGCAGCCCCTCCGGGACAGAGAATTCACCCCTCCACTTT. This sequence encodes CASSPSGTENSPLHF.

Details on this clonotype: A read error may be the cause here, since a much bigger clone is one base away. CDR3 DNA: TGTGCCAGCAGCTCAATCAACTACGTCAATGAGCAGTTCTTC. Protein sequence: CASSSINYVNEQFF. The V call is TRBV5-6, the J call TRBJ2-1; no definite D call. CDR1 and CDR2 (germline): SGHDT, YYEEEE. V dropped 3 bases and J dropped 6 bases, with 13 bases sitting between them. The CDR3 loop spans 14 amino acids. The full variable domain, with the rest looked up from reference TRBV5-6 and TRBJ2-1, is DAGVTQSPTHLIKTRGQQVTLRCSPKSGHDTVSWYQQALGQGPQFIFQYYEEEERQRGNFPDRFSGHQFPNYSSELNVNALLLGDSALYLCASSSINYVNEQFFGPGTRLTVL.

Many counts were recorded for this clonotype. The V gene is TRBV15, the J gene TRBJ1-2; no reliable D call. The V end lost 1 base, the J end lost 0 bases, and 12 bases lay between the germline ends. This CDR3 has 16 residues. Germline V lookup: CDR1 LNHNV, CDR2 YYDKDF (reference sequence). The CDR3 nucleotides are TGTGCCACCAGCAGAGTATGGGGAGACGCTAACTATGGCTACACCTTC. Translating gives CATSRVWGDANYGYTF.

This clonotype was seen repeatedly, ten times or more. The V call is TRBV9, the J call TRBJ2-7; the D gene is possibly TRBD1 (7 bases). Germline lookup yields CDR1 SGDLS and CDR2 YYNGEE. Trimming took 2 bases from V and 2 from J, leaving 8 bases between them. The CDR3 totals 13 residues. The CDR3 region is CASSVRGAYEQYF. DNA for the CDR3: TGTGCCAGCAGCGTCAGGGGGGCCTACGAGCAGTACTTC.

This clonotype was counted a few times. The V gene is TRBV2, the J gene TRBJ2-7; no clear D. The germline gives CDR1 SNHLY, CDR2 FYNNEI. Trimming removed 6 bases at V and 2 bases at J, with 8 bases between. This CDR3 is built from 12 residues. The CDR3 sequence is CASSGLTYEQYV. The DNA of the CDR3 is TGTGCCAGCAGCGGCCTAACCTACGAGCAGTACGTC.

There are many counts of this clonotype. The V and J genes are TRBV6-5 and TRBJ1-1; D gene unclear. Germline loops: CDR1 MNHEY, CDR2 SVGAGI. V gave up 2 bases and J gave up 0 bases, with 4 bases separating them. The CDR3 covers 13 residues. The CDR3 region is CASSYRVNTEAFF. The CDR3 DNA reads as TGTGCCAGCAGTTACCGGGTGAACACTGAAGCTTTCTTT.

The chain employs TRBV4-1 and TRBJ2-1, with D possibly TRBD1 on 5 matching bases. Deletions cut 4 bases from V and 3 bases from J, with 13 bases between. This CDR3 region has 15 residues. CDR1 and CDR2 from the germline V gene are MGHRA and YSYEKL. The CDR3 nucleotides are TGCGCCAGCAGCCCATCAGGGTTGGACTACAATGAGCAGTTCTTC. Its translation is CASSPSGLDYNEQFF.

The CDR3 loop reads CASHTRGGRTTGELFF. CDR3 coding DNA: TGCGCCAGCCATACTCGCGGAGGAAGAACAACCGGGGAGCTGTTTTTT. The J gene is TRBJ2-2, the V gene TRBV10-2; TRBD2 might be the D (5 bases). From germline, CDR1 is WSHSY and CDR2 SAAADI. The CDR3 totals 16 residues. V lost 8 bases, J lost 5 bases, and 21 bases lay in between.

This clonotype came up many times. The chain combines TRBV20-1 with TRBJ2-7; D is perhaps TRBD2 (5 bases). Trimming cost V 6 bases and J 1 base, with 10 bases left between them. The CDR3 consists of 12 residues. From germline, CDR1 is DFQATT and CDR2 SNEGSKA (reference sequence). CDR3 bases: TGCAGTGCCCTGGACTGGTCCTACGAGCAGTACTTC. It specifies CSALDWSYEQYF.

This clonotype was seen repeatedly, ten times or more. V usage is TRBV29-1 and J usage is TRBJ1-5; 7 nucleotides match TRBD1. The CDR3 extends over 14 amino acids. Germline CDR1 and CDR2: SQVTM and ANQGSEA. The ends lost 8 bases at V and 3 bases at J; junction bases unmatched: 10. CDR3: CSKRRGPHNQPQHF. As DNA, the CDR3 is TGCAGCAAGCGGAGGGGGCCCCACAATCAGCCCCAGCATTTT.

This clonotype was observed at least ten times. This chain uses TRBV29-1 with TRBJ2-7; tentative D call: TRBD2 (6 bases). CDR1 is SQVTM, CDR2 ANQGSEA, per germline. V was pared by 4 bases and J by 7 bases, with 29 bases between. This CDR3 contains 17 residues. In DNA form, the CDR3 reads TGCAGCGTTGTCAGCTCCGGGTGGGGAGGTATGACATGGGAGCAGTACTTC. Translation gives CSVVSSGWGGMTWEQYF.

There are many counts of this clonotype. This rearrangement joins TRBV7-3 to TRBJ2-1, with D possibly TRBD2 on 6 matching bases. The V end lost 6 bases, the J end lost 8 bases, and 17 bases lay between the germline ends. In germline, CDR1 is SGHTA, CDR2 FQGTGA. The CDR3 has 14 amino acids. Here the CDR3 reads CASSPGLYQDEQFF. In DNA form, the CDR3 reads TGTGCCAGCAGTCCGGGACTGTACCAAGATGAGCAGTTCTTC.

This clonotype was counted many times. J is TRBJ1-5 and V is TRBV5-1, with TRBD1 matching over 9 bases. Germline V gene lookup returns CDR1 SGHRS and CDR2 YFSETQ. Trimming cost V 4 bases and J 8 bases; bases outside gene matches: 7. There are 14 residues in the CDR3. This chain's CDR3 is CASSAGQGGEPQHF. Written as DNA, the CDR3 is TGCGCCAGCAGCGCGGGACAGGGCGGAGAGCCCCAGCATTTT.

The J gene is TRBJ2-1, the V gene TRBV2, with 8 bases lining up with TRBD1. The CDR3 contains 15 residues. J lost 1 base, V lost 7 bases, and 6 bases had no gene match. Germline CDR1 SNHLY, CDR2 FYNNEI. The CDR3 spells CASTIRGPSYNEQFF. The CDR3 coding sequence is TGTGCCAGCACGATCAGGGGGCCTTCCTACAATGAGCAGTTCTTC. Based on the CDR3 plus reference TRBV2 and TRBJ2-1, the full variable domain is EPEVTQTPSHQVTQMGQEVILRCVPISNHLYFYWYRQILGQKVEFLVSFYNNEISEKSEIFDDQFSVERPDGSNFTLKIRSTKLEDSAMYFCASTIRGPSYNEQFFGPGTRLTVL.

This clonotype was seen many times. This chain connects TRBV6-5 to TRBJ2-1; 8 bases match TRBD2. The V gene end was trimmed by 6 bases and the J gene end by 3 bases; junction bases not matched to a gene: 7. CDR3 length: 15 residues. The germline V gene has CDR1 MNHEY and CDR2 SVGAGI. The CDR3 loop reads CASSYSGARYNEQFF. As DNA, the CDR3 is TGTGCCAGCAGCTATAGCGGGGCCCGCTACAATGAGCAGTTCTTC.